This T cell receptor (beta chain) comes out of a study of T cell responses to AZD1222 COVID-19 vaccine. Across the study: Second-dose intervals of approximately 4 or approximately 12 weeks were pooled.

This CDR3 region has 16 residues. Germline lookup yields CDR1 SNHLY and CDR2 FYNNEI. With 3 bases clipped from V and 8 bases from J, the junction kept 8 bases outside the gene matches. Assay: immunoSEQ multiplex PCR; the TCRdb copy retains only in-frame clones and omits some. Here the sample spans 65,000 to 70,000 clones, 88% being singletons. The sequencing here drew on peripheral blood, taken on day 0 of AZD1222 vaccination. This sequence joins TRBV2 and TRBJ2-1; TRBD2 agrees at 12 bases. The receptor comes from an adult in good health. This CDR3 is CASSERVRLAGDEQFF. CDR3 in DNA: TGTGCCAGCAGTGAGAGGGTGAGACTAGCGGGAGATGAGCAGTTCTTC.